The 17 T cell receptor beta chains below come from one sample, sequenced in a study of shared clonotypes between healthy human individuals. TCRdb's table, derived via immunoSEQ multiplex PCR, lists solely in-frame clones and lacks some. The sample consists of 2 million to 2.5 million clones, just under 95% of them appearing once. Sequencing was performed on naive CD4+ T cells from PBMCs. The sample's subset: CD45RA+ positively selected. These receptors were collected from a young man in good health. Some clones in this sample may be carry-over from other donors' samples.

This clone was detected only once. V is TRBV2 and J is TRBJ2-5; D call uncertain. The V end was cut by 6 bases, the J end by 5 bases, with 7 bases between. Germline CDR1 and CDR2: SNHLY and FYNNEI. The length of the CDR3 is 11 residues. The CDR3 sequence: CASRRSETQYF. The CDR3 DNA reads TGTGCCAGCAGACGATCCGAGACCCAGTACTTC. Full variable domain (outside the CDR3, taken from reference TRBV2 and TRBJ2-5): EPEVTQTPSHQVTQMGQEVILRCVPISNHLYFYWYRQILGQKVEFLVSFYNNEISEKSEIFDDQFSVERPDGSNFTLKIRSTKLEDSAMYFCASRRSETQYFGPGTRLLVL.

V usage is TRBV28 and J usage is TRBJ2-7; TRBD1 matches at 9 bases. The CDR3 runs 14 residues. CDR1 is MDHEN, CDR2 SYDVKM, per germline. V lost 5 bases to trimming and J lost 3 bases; unmatched junction nucleotides: 5. The CDR3 DNA reads as TGTGCCAGCAGTGCGACAGGGGGTAACTACGAGCAGTACTTC. It specifies CASSATGGNYEQYF.

This chain uses TRBV18 with TRBJ2-4; D uncertain. From germline, CDR1 is KGHSH and CDR2 LQKENI. The CDR3 runs 17 residues. V lost 0 bases and J lost 0, with 12 bases in between. CDR3 bases: TGTGCCAGCTCACCACCGGAGAACCGGCTAGCCAAAAACATTCAGTACTTC. Translated, it gives CASSPPENRLAKNIQYF. Complete variable domain (other parts from reference TRBV18 and TRBJ2-4): NAGVMQNPRHLVRRRGQEARLRCSPMKGHSHVYWYRQLPEEGLKFMVYLQKENIIDESGMPKERFSAEFPKEGPSILRIQQVVRGDSAAYFCASSPPENRLAKNIQYFGAGTRLSVL.

The V call is TRBV10-2, the J call TRBJ2-6; TRBD1 agrees at 10 bases. V lost 7 bases and J lost 0; bases outside the gene matches: 12. CDR1 and CDR2 (germline): WSHSY, SAAADI. The CDR3 has 19 amino acids. The CDR3 DNA is TGCGCCAGCAACAACCCGCCGGGACAGGGGTCCTCTGGGGCCAACGTCCTGACTTTC. It encodes CASNNPPGQGSSGANVLTF.

Details on this clone: One junction end does not reproduce the germline sequence, and a read error may be involved. The genes are TRBV28 and TRBJ2-7, with D perhaps matching TRBD1 or TRBD2 (5 bases each). The CDR3 is made up of 12 amino acids. Germline lookup yields CDR1 MDHEN and CDR2 SYDVKM. The CDR3 reads CASSLTGGRSHF. The DNA of the CDR3 is TGTGCCAGCAGTTTAACAGGAGGTCGCTCCCACTTC.

Of note for this clone: Different DNA sequences within this sample yield the same CDR3. The gene calls are TRBV7-2 and TRBJ2-2; D not certain. Germline CDR1 is SGHTA and CDR2 is FQGNSA. Trimming pared 3 bases from V and 3 bases from J, leaving 2 bases between. CDR3 size: 12 residues. The CDR3 region is CASSFDTGELFF. DNA of the CDR3: TGTGCCAGCAGCTTCGACACCGGGGAGCTGTTTTTT.

The table lists this clone with a count of one. The chain carries TRBV28 and TRBJ2-5, with 11 bases identical to TRBD1. CDR3 size: 15 residues. The V and J ends lost 6 bases and 4 bases, in that order; junction bases with no gene match: 7. CDR1 MDHEN and CDR2 SYDVKM come from the germline V gene. The CDR3 spells CASRKGQGAGETQYF. The CDR3 bases are TGTGCCAGCAGGAAAGGACAGGGGGCTGGAGAGACCCAGTACTTC.

The V and J genes are TRBV10-3 and TRBJ2-1, with 10 bases that match TRBD2. The germline V gene encodes CDR1 ENHRY and CDR2 SYGVKD. This CDR3 comprises 15 residues. The V and J ends lost 7 bases and 8 bases, in that order; junction bases with no gene match: 11. The CDR3 DNA reads as TGTGCCATCAACCCTAGCGGGAGTACTCTTGATGAGCAGTTCTTC. Translation: CAINPSGSTLDEQFF.

Concerning this clone: At the DNA level, this CDR3 is encoded by other sequences in the same sample as well. The gene calls are TRBV5-1 and TRBJ2-3; D possibly uses TRBD1 or TRBD2 (6 bases each). Germline CDR1 reads SGHRS; CDR2 reads YFSETQ. The CDR3 runs 14 residues. V was pared by 4 bases and J by 4 bases, with 13 bases between. CDR3 region: CASSPGGAADTQYF. CDR3 DNA sequence: TGCGCCAGCAGCCCCGGGGGCGCGGCAGATACGCAGTATTTT.

CDR3 nucleotide sequence: TGTGCCAGCAGAACATCAGGGACCTACGAGCAGTACTTC. Protein product: CASRTSGTYEQYF. The chain employs TRBV5-4 and TRBJ2-7, with D maybe TRBD1 (5 bases). CDR1 SGHNT and CDR2 YYREEE come from the germline V gene (reference sequence). Trimming shortened V by 5 bases and J by 2 bases, and 11 bases separated the two germline ends. The CDR3 covers 13 residues.

The chain has TRBV7-9 and TRBJ2-3; tentatively, D is TRBD1 or TRBD2 (7 bases each). This CDR3 spans 16 amino acids. V lost 5 bases and J lost 5, with 20 bases in between. The germline CDR1 and CDR2 sequences are SEHNR and FQNEAQ (reference sequence). CDR3 DNA: TGTGCCAGCAGCCCATTGAGGGGAGGGGGCGGAGATACGCAGTATTTT. Translated: CASSPLRGGGGDTQYF.

The chain has TRBV7-6 and TRBJ2-3; 8 bases fit TRBD2. V lost 2 bases and J lost 4; bases outside the gene matches: 2. There are 14 residues in the CDR3. The germline gives CDR1 SGHVS, CDR2 FNYEAQ. The CDR3 DNA reads as TGTGCCAGCAGCTTAAGCGGGAGTCCAGATACGCAGTATTTT. Translating it yields CASSLSGSPDTQYF.

V is TRBV7-9 and J is TRBJ2-1; 7 positions match TRBD1. The CDR3 length is 16 residues. J was trimmed by 2 bases and V by 5 bases; bases with no gene match: 9. The germline gives CDR1 SEHNR, CDR2 FQNEAQ (reference sequence). CDR3: CASSQGSQGAYNEQFF. The DNA of the CDR3 is TGTGCCAGCAGCCAAGGGTCCCAGGGGGCCTACAATGAGCAGTTCTTC.

Comments on this clone: This same CDR3 is encoded by further DNA sequences in the sample. V and J are TRBV18 and TRBJ1-1, with a weak D call TRBD1 (5 bases). The CDR3 runs to 14 residues. V dropped 4 bases and J dropped 0 bases, with 9 bases sitting between them. Germline V gene data show CDR1 as KGHSH and CDR2 as LQKENI. This chain's CDR3 is CASSLDRLNTEAFF. Written as DNA, the CDR3 is TGTGCCAGCTCACTTGACAGATTGAACACTGAAGCTTTCTTT. Full variable domain (remainder filled in from reference TRBV18 and TRBJ1-1): NAGVMQNPRHLVRRRGQEARLRCSPMKGHSHVYWYRQLPEEGLKFMVYLQKENIIDESGMPKERFSAEFPKEGPSILRIQQVVRGDSAAYFCASSLDRLNTEAFFGQGTRLTVV.

This chain uses TRBV9 with TRBJ2-1; no clear D. Germline CDR1 reads SGDLS; CDR2 reads YYNGEE. CDR3 length: 15 amino acids. Trimming pared 7 bases from V and 0 bases from J, leaving 14 bases between. In nucleotides, the CDR3 is TGTGCCAGCGCCCTTGGGGTGGGCTCCTACAATGAGCAGTTCTTC. Its translation: CASALGVGSYNEQFF.

The CDR3 loop reads CASSSTGQPNYGYTF. In nucleotides, the CDR3 is TGTGCCAGCAGCTCCACAGGGCAACCTAACTATGGCTACACCTTC. The V and J genes are TRBV5-4 and TRBJ1-2; TRBD1 might be the D (6 bases). This CDR3 comprises 15 residues. The germline V and J ends were trimmed by 3 bases and 0 bases, with 12 bases remaining between them. Germline values: CDR1 SGHNT, CDR2 YYREEE (reference sequence).

This chain links TRBV19 with TRBJ1-5; tentative D call: TRBD1 (6 bases). Looked up from germline, CDR1 is LNHDA and CDR2 is SQIVND (reference sequence). V was cut by 3 bases and J by 7 bases, with 13 bases left in between. The CDR3 length is 14 residues. In DNA form, the CDR3 reads TGTGCCAGTAGTATTGGGGGGGCTCGCCAGCCCCAGCATTTT. Translating it yields CASSIGGARQPQHF.